The subject of this entry is one TCR beta chain. These data originate in a study of T cell responses to AZD1222 COVID-19 vaccine. The protocol was immunoSEQ multiplex PCR, while the TCRdb copy is restricted to in-frame clones and leaves out a portion. Counted here are under 200,000 clones, 88% occurring once; the ten biggest clones make up about 4.3%. The germline V gene encodes CDR1 KGHSH and CDR2 LQKENI. Deletions cut 6 bases from V and 0 bases from J, with 6 bases between. The length of the CDR3 is 12 residues. Here the sequenced sample was peripheral blood, taken 28 days after the second AZD1222 dose. The J gene is TRBJ2-7, the V gene TRBV18, with no clear D. This receptor was identified in an adult who received the AZD1222 COVID-19 vaccine. CDR3 sequence (DNA): TGTGCCAGCTCTCCGCTCTCCTACGAGCAGTACTTC. It codes for CASSPLSYEQYF. The full variable domain, rest sourced from reference TRBV18 and TRBJ2-7, is NAGVMQNPRHLVRRRGQEARLRCSPMKGHSHVYWYRQLPEEGLKFMVYLQKENIIDESGMPKERFSAEFPKEGPSILRIQQVVRGDSAAYFCASSPLSYEQYFGPGTRLTVT.